A single sample gave rise to the 18 T cell receptor beta chains below, sequenced in a study of OX40 agonist ivuxolimab in advanced cancers. The method was immunoSEQ multiplex PCR; TCRdb's version includes in-frame clones alone and lacks a portion of them. The sample consists of nearly 90,000 clones, around nine tenths of them appearing once. The sample was CD4+ or CD8+ T cells sorted from blood, taken in a trial of the OX40 agonist ivuxolimab. These receptor sequences come from an adult with an advanced solid tumor such as melanoma, head and neck, liver or kidney cancer.

This clone was observed once. The chain links TRBV4-2 to TRBJ2-1; 7 bases are shared with TRBD2. The CDR3 has 15 residues. Germline lookup yields CDR1 LGHNA and CDR2 YNFKEQ. With V trimmed by 4 bases and J by 6 bases, 9 bases remained unmatched. The CDR3 loop is CASSPPPAGTNEQFF. DNA for the CDR3: TGTGCCAGCAGCCCCCCCCCAGCGGGGACCAATGAGCAGTTCTTC.

Only a few counts were recorded for this clone. The chain recombines TRBV29-1 with TRBJ1-1; possibly TRBD1 for D (6 bases). The CDR3 is 13 amino acids. Germline V gene sequence: CDR1 SQVTM, CDR2 ANQGSEA. Trimming took 3 bases from V and 11 from J, leaving 19 bases between them. In nucleotides, the CDR3 is TGCAGCGTTGAGTCGCAGGGGACTGCACTTGCTTTCTTT. As protein: CSVESQGTALAFF.

The CDR3 protein is CASSRGQGGLGTQYF. In DNA form, the CDR3 reads TGTGCCAGCAGCCGAGGGCAGGGGGGCCTCGGGACCCAGTACTTC. This chain links TRBV5-8 with TRBJ2-5, with a possible D match to TRBD1 (7 bases). V was clipped by 4 bases and J by 7 bases, with 20 bases between them. In germline, CDR1 is SGHTS, CDR2 YDEGEE. This CDR3 spans 15 amino acids. Full variable domain (missing parts from reference TRBV5-8 and TRBJ2-5): EAGVTQSPTHLIKTRGQQATLRCSPISGHTSVYWYQQALGLGLQFLLWYDEGEERNRGNFPPRFSGRQFPNYSSELNVNALELEDSALYLCASSRGQGGLGTQYFGPGTRLLVL.

The genes are TRBV7-6 and TRBJ2-5, with TRBD2 matching over 7 bases. CDR1 is SGHVS and CDR2 is FNYEAQ in the germline V gene. The CDR3 is made up of 15 amino acids. Trimming took 0 bases from V and 5 from J; bases not matched to a gene: 6. This CDR3 is CASSLAGGEGETQYF. The CDR3 DNA is TGTGCCAGCAGCTTAGCGGGGGGGGAAGGGGAGACCCAGTACTTC.

In its sample, this clone ranks as medium-sized. The rearrangement joins TRBV27 to TRBJ2-1; 12 nucleotides match TRBD2. After removal of 3 bases from V and 3 bases from J, the junction contained 3 bases not matched to a gene. The CDR3 covers 16 residues. Germline lookup yields CDR1 MNHEY and CDR2 SMNVEV (reference sequence). CDR3 DNA: TGTGCCAGCAGTTTCTCGGGACTAGCGGGCTACAATGAGCAGTTCTTC. The encoded protein is CASSFSGLAGYNEQFF.

In its sample, this clone was seen a few times. This chain joins TRBV7-6 and TRBJ2-5, with D perhaps TRBD1 (6 bases). Germline CDR1 and CDR2: SGHVS and FNYEAQ. This CDR3 is 13 amino acids long. V gave up 5 bases and J gave up 2 bases, with 9 bases separating them. As DNA, the CDR3 is TGTGCCAGCAGCCGGGGACATCAAGAGACCCAGTACTTC. Protein: CASSRGHQETQYF.

The chain couples TRBV6-5 to TRBJ2-5; 8 positions match TRBD2. In germline, CDR1 is MNHEY, CDR2 SVGAGI. V was clipped by 4 bases and J by 2 bases; unmatched bases: 3. The CDR3 runs to 14 residues. The CDR3 nucleotides are TGTGCCAGCAGTTCCCCTAGCGGGCAAGAGACCCAGTACTTC. It yields the protein CASSSPSGQETQYF.

This clone was detected only a few times. This chain uses TRBV9 with TRBJ2-5; no reliable D call. The CDR3 contains 13 residues. CDR1 is SGDLS, CDR2 YYNGEE, per germline. V gave up 0 bases and J gave up 5 bases, with 8 bases separating them. The CDR3 bases are TGTGCCAGCAGCGTAGATACCGCCGAGACCCAGTACTTC. Translated: CASSVDTAETQYF.

This clone was seen just once. V and J are TRBV10-1 and TRBJ2-2; TRBD2 matches 13 bases. CDR3 length equals 15 residues. Trimming removed 6 bases from V and 7 bases from J; junction bases left unmatched: 5. The V gene's germline CDR1 is WNHNN and CDR2 SYGVQD (reference sequence). The CDR3 here is CASSRTSGGFGELFF. The CDR3 DNA reads TGCGCCAGCAGCCGGACTAGCGGGGGTTTCGGGGAGCTGTTTTTT.

The rearrangement joins TRBV5-6 to TRBJ2-7; 11 positions agree with TRBD1. CDR1 is SGHDT, CDR2 YYEEEE, per germline. The V and J ends lost 4 bases and 7 bases, in that order; junction bases with no gene match: 13. This CDR3 spans 16 amino acids. CDR3 DNA sequence: TGTGCCAGCAGCCCAACCCGGGACAGGGGGGATCGGGAGCAGTACTTC. As protein: CASSPTRDRGDREQYF.

The chain recombines TRBV7-2 with TRBJ2-1; D uncertain. The germline V gene encodes CDR1 SGHTA and CDR2 FQGNSA. This CDR3 comprises 13 residues. V was cut by 5 bases and J by 6 bases, with 11 bases left in between. The CDR3 sequence: CASSPDRANEQFF. In DNA form, the CDR3 reads TGTGCCAGCAGCCCTGATAGAGCCAATGAGCAGTTCTTC.

V gene TRBV19 combines with J gene TRBJ1-5, with a possible D match to TRBD1 (5 bases). Between the trimmed V and J ends, which lost 7 bases and 0 bases, there was a span of 16 bases. There are 16 residues in the CDR3. Germline-derived CDR1 and CDR2 are LNHDA and SQIVND (reference sequence). The CDR3 reads CASTSTRVYSNQPQHF. CDR3 DNA sequence: TGTGCCAGTACCTCGACCAGGGTCTATAGCAATCAGCCCCAGCATTTT.

This clone appeared a few times. The gene calls are TRBV2 and TRBJ1-5; no definite D call. The germline gives CDR1 SNHLY, CDR2 FYNNEI. V dropped 8 bases and J dropped 0 bases, with 11 bases sitting between them. The CDR3 runs 14 residues. CDR3 amino acids: CASGASSSNQPQHF. The DNA for the CDR3 is TGTGCCAGCGGTGCATCCTCTAGCAATCAGCCCCAGCATTTT.

The chain uses TRBV11-2 and TRBJ1-5; D is uncertain. Trimming cost V 0 bases and J 1 base, with 4 bases left between them. The CDR3 spans 14 residues. Germline loops: CDR1 SGHAT, CDR2 FQNNGV. CDR3 sequence: CASSLEVSNQPQHF. DNA for the CDR3: TGTGCCAGCAGCTTAGAGGTGAGCAATCAGCCCCAGCATTTT.

V gene TRBV9 combines with J gene TRBJ2-5; no reliable D call. The CDR3 spans 15 residues. The germline gives CDR1 SGDLS, CDR2 YYNGEE. V lost 4 bases and J 2 bases, leaving 15 bases between the germline ends. CDR3 amino acids: CASSRSLGGQETQYF. Written as DNA, the CDR3 is TGTGCCAGCAGCCGATCCTTAGGTGGGCAAGAGACCCAGTACTTC.

The gene calls are TRBV18 and TRBJ1-6, with D possibly being TRBD1 (5 bases). This CDR3 spans 13 amino acids. Germline V CDR1 and CDR2: KGHSH, LQKENI. Trimming removed 5 bases from V and 5 bases from J, with 7 bases in between. The CDR3 sequence: CASSWGNNSPLHF. In nucleotides, the CDR3 is TGTGCCAGCTCATGGGGGAATAATTCACCCCTCCACTTT.

The chain recombines TRBV27 with TRBJ1-6; 9 bases are shared with TRBD1. With 4 bases clipped from V and 6 bases from J, the junction kept 4 bases outside the gene matches. Looked up from germline, CDR1 is MNHEY and CDR2 is SMNVEV (reference sequence). The CDR3 runs 15 residues. The CDR3, as DNA: TGTGCCAGCAGTTCAGGACAGGGGAGTAATTCACCCCTCCACTTT. It specifies CASSSGQGSNSPLHF.

J is TRBJ1-1 and V is TRBV19, with 10 bases lining up with TRBD1. J lost 1 base, V lost 5 bases, and 4 bases had no gene match. The length of the CDR3 is 15 residues. Germline V lookup: CDR1 LNHDA, CDR2 SQIVND (reference sequence). CDR3 in amino acids: CASSWGDRGNTEAFF. The CDR3 coding sequence is TGTGCCAGTAGTTGGGGGGACAGGGGGAACACTGAAGCTTTCTTT. Using reference TRBV19 and TRBJ1-1 for the parts outside the CDR3, the full variable domain is DGGITQSPKYLFRKEGQNVTLSCEQNLNHDAMYWYRQDPGQGLRLIYYSQIVNDFQKGDIAEGYSVSREKKESFPLTVTSAQKNPTAFYLCASSWGDRGNTEAFFGQGTRLTVV.